This T cell receptor (beta chain) was retrieved from a study of T cell responses to AZD1222 COVID-19 vaccine. Study conclusions and caveats: Once two AZD1222 doses were given, Spike-specific TCR breadth and depth went up. Targets within unmutated variant regions were reportedly found for nearly half of spike-specific TCRs. In a largely white British group with more females than males, clonal diversity was possibly underestimated.

Comments on this clone: The antigen remains undetermined.

TCRdb's table, derived via immunoSEQ multiplex PCR, lists solely in-frame clones and lacks some. The data show about 100,000 clones, with roughly 90% seen just once and about 8.1% held by the top ten. The source is an adult who received the AZD1222 COVID-19 vaccine. The specimen comprised peripheral blood, sampled 28 days after the second AZD1222 dose.

The CDR3 DNA reads as TGTGCCAGCAGTATTAGCGGGCCCTCCTACGAGCAGTACTTC. It specifies CASSISGPSYEQYF. The J gene is TRBJ2-7, the V gene TRBV6-2 or TRBV6-3, with 7 bases that match TRBD2. Unmatched junction bases numbered 4, after V lost 5 bases and J lost 0 bases. In germline, CDR1 is MNHEY, CDR2 SVGEGT. The CDR3 is 14 residues long.